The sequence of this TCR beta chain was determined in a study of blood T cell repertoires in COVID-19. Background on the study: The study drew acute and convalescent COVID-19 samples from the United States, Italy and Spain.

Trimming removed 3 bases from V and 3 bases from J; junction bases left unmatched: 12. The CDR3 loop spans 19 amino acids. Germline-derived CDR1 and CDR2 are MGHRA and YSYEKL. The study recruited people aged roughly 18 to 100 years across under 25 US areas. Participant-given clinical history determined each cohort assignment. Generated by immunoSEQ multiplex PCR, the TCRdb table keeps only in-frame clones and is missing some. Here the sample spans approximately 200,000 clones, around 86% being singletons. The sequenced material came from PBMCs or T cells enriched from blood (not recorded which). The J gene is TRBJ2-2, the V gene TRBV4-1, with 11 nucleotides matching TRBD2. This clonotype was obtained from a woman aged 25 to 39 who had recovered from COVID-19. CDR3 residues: CASSQAILAGDLDTGELFF. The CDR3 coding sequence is TGCGCCAGCAGCCAGGCCATACTAGCGGGAGATTTGGACACCGGGGAGCTGTTTTTT.